This entry lists 20 T cell receptor beta chains sequenced from one sample in a study of blood T cell repertoires in COVID-19. Using immunoSEQ multiplex PCR, the repertoire was profiled, and TCRdb retains in-frame clones only, with some absent. The repertoire has some 150,000 clones, approximately 87% of them found once; the top ten carry about 2.5%. Material: peripheral blood. Every receptor here comes from a man in his fifties with active COVID-19.

V gene TRBV9 combines with J gene TRBJ1-1, with 7 bases that match TRBD1. The germline CDR1 and CDR2 sequences are SGDLS and YYNGEE. V lost 3 bases to trimming and J lost 1 base; unmatched junction nucleotides: 6. This CDR3 is 15 amino acids long. The CDR3 is CASSARQGPNTEAFF. CDR3 DNA sequence: TGTGCCAGCAGCGCGCGACAGGGCCCGAACACTGAAGCTTTCTTT.

The CDR3 is CASSLGDRGKEKLFF. The CDR3, as DNA: TGTGCCAGCAGCTTGGGTGACAGGGGAAAAGAAAAACTGTTTTTT. The gene calls are TRBV5-8 and TRBJ1-4; 8 bases are shared with TRBD1. Per germline, CDR1 SGHTS and CDR2 YDEGEE. V shed 0 bases, J shed 8 bases, and the junction held 6 bases outside the gene matches. The CDR3 covers 15 residues.

V is TRBV11-2 and J is TRBJ2-7; D might be TRBD1 (6 bases). Trimming stripped 3 bases from V and 5 bases from J, with 17 bases between. CDR1 SGHAT and CDR2 FQNNGV come from the germline V gene. This CDR3 spans 15 amino acids. CDR3: CASSFWKGGRDEQYF. CDR3 coding DNA: TGTGCCAGCAGCTTCTGGAAAGGGGGTAGGGACGAGCAGTACTTC.

This clone came up once. The rearrangement joins TRBV5-4 to TRBJ2-3; 8 bases are shared with TRBD1. Looked up from germline, CDR1 is SGHNT and CDR2 is YYREEE (reference sequence). J was trimmed by 4 bases and V by 3 bases; bases with no gene match: 10. This CDR3 has 16 amino acids. CDR3 nucleotide sequence: TGTGCCAGCAGCTCCCCCCGGGACAGGCTCCCAGATACGCAGTATTTT. This encodes CASSSPRDRLPDTQYF.

CDR3 in amino acids: CASSSTGTSGQETQYF. The DNA of the CDR3 is TGTGCCAGCAGCTCAACCGGGACTAGCGGACAAGAGACCCAGTACTTC. The chain is built from TRBV5-4 and TRBJ2-5, with 11 bases matching TRBD2. From germline, CDR1 is SGHNT and CDR2 YYREEE (reference sequence). Trimming removed 3 bases from V and 2 bases from J; junction bases left unmatched: 6. This CDR3 is 16 amino acids long.

This clone was recorded once. The chain is built from TRBV2 and TRBJ1-6; TRBD1 matches 9 bases. There are 18 residues in the CDR3. The germline V gene has CDR1 SNHLY and CDR2 FYNNEI. With 6 bases clipped from V and 0 bases from J, the junction kept 9 bases outside the gene matches. CDR3 sequence: CASSRTGTGSSYNSPLHF. The CDR3 DNA follows: TGTGCCAGCAGCCGAACCGGGACAGGGAGCTCCTATAATTCACCCCTCCACTTT.

This clone was picked up one time. The V and J genes are TRBV12-5 and TRBJ2-1, with D possibly TRBD2 on 5 matching bases. Germline CDR1 reads LGHNT; CDR2 reads FRNRAP. Trimming took off 4 bases at V and 9 bases at J, with 13 bases between the two ends. The CDR3 is 13 residues long. CDR3 sequence: CASGSRTFAEQFF. CDR3 DNA: TGTGCTAGTGGTTCCCGGACTTTCGCTGAGCAGTTCTTC.

This chain uses TRBV6-5 with TRBJ2-2; TRBD2 is a possible D gene (6 bases). The ends were cut back, 4 bases at V and 1 base at J, with 13 bases in the middle. The CDR3 contains 16 residues. Germline CDR1 MNHEY, CDR2 SVGAGI. CDR3 sequence: CASSSRGRLNTGELFF. CDR3 nucleotides: TGTGCCAGCAGTTCGCGGGGACGGCTGAACACCGGGGAGCTGTTTTTT.

This clone was seen once. The gene calls are TRBV18 and TRBJ1-6; a possible D gene is TRBD1 (6 bases). Trimming left V 6 bases short and J 6 bases short, with 12 bases between. The CDR3 is made up of 14 amino acids. Germline V gives CDR1 KGHSH, CDR2 LQKENI. The CDR3 DNA reads as TGTGCCAGCTCGCAGGGGAAGAGTAATTCACCCCTCCACTTT. Protein: CASSQGKSNSPLHF.

The DNA of the CDR3 is TGTGCCTCTACCCCCTTCGGGAGTGGGGCCAACGTCCTGACTTTC. Its translation is CASTPFGSGANVLTF. The rearrangement uses TRBV6-5 and TRBJ2-6; D may be TRBD2 (6 bases). Trimming pared 11 bases from V and 3 bases from J, leaving 17 bases between. The CDR3 is 15 residues long. Germline V CDR1 and CDR2: MNHEY, SVGAGI.

The chain carries TRBV4-2 and TRBJ1-2; tentatively, D is TRBD1 (6 bases). The CDR3 has 15 amino acids. V was cut by 1 base and J by 4 bases, with 13 bases left in between. Germline CDR1 and CDR2: LGHNA and YNFKEQ. The CDR3 DNA reads TGTGCCAGCAGCCAAGTACAGGGTAATAGCTATGGCTACACCTTC. Translation gives CASSQVQGNSYGYTF.

The chain carries TRBV20-1 and TRBJ2-7; D unclear. The CDR3 runs 14 residues. Germline V gives CDR1 DFQATT, CDR2 SNEGSKA (reference sequence). The ends were cut back, 3 bases at V and 0 bases at J, with 12 bases in the middle. As DNA, the CDR3 is TGCAGTGCTAGTCGGCAGGCAAACTCCTACGAGCAGTACTTC. It yields the protein CSASRQANSYEQYF.

This rearrangement joins TRBV27 to TRBJ1-2; D gene ambiguous. Trimming cost V 7 bases and J 3 bases, with 27 bases left between them. The CDR3 runs 18 residues. The germline CDR1 and CDR2 sequences are MNHEY and SMNVEV (reference sequence). The CDR3 DNA follows: TGTGCCAGCACCCTGAGGGCAGGTATTACTTTACCGGACTATGGCTACACCTTC. Encoded protein: CASTLRAGITLPDYGYTF.

The genes are TRBV18 and TRBJ1-5; 11 nucleotides align to TRBD1. Trimming at V came to 3 bases and at J to 0 bases, leaving 13 bases not matched to a gene. Germline assignment: CDR1 KGHSH and CDR2 LQKENI. The CDR3 spans 20 residues. This CDR3 is CASSPLPRWTGGFSNQPQHF. Here the CDR3 DNA reads TGTGCCAGCTCACCTCTCCCCCGCTGGACAGGGGGCTTTAGCAATCAGCCCCAGCATTTT.

V gene TRBV12-3 or TRBV12-4 combines with J gene TRBJ2-1, with unresolved D. Trimming took off 5 bases at V and 8 bases at J, with 10 bases between the two ends. This CDR3 has 12 amino acids. In nucleotides, the CDR3 is TGTGCCAGCAGTATACGTAGCCATGAGCAGTTCTTC. It encodes CASSIRSHEQFF.

The DNA of the CDR3 is TGTGCCAGCAGCCGGGACTTGAAGACCCAGTACTTC. It yields the protein CASSRDLKTQYF. V usage is TRBV7-2 and J usage is TRBJ2-5; a weak D match, TRBD2 (6 bases). The ends were cut back, 5 bases at V and 6 bases at J, with 10 bases in the middle. Germline CDR1 and CDR2: SGHTA and FQGNSA. The length of the CDR3 is 12 residues. Combining the CDR3 with reference TRBV7-2 and TRBJ2-5 gives the whole variable domain GAGVSQSPSNKVTEKGKDVELRCDPISGHTALYWYRQSLGQGLEFLIYFQGNSAPDKSGLPSDRFSAERTGGSVSTLTIQRTQQEDSAVYLCASSRDLKTQYFGPGTRLLVL.

This rearrangement joins TRBV28 to TRBJ1-1; D not certain. The germline V and J ends were trimmed by 4 bases and 0 bases, with 12 bases remaining between them. The CDR3 totals 15 residues. Germline loops: CDR1 MDHEN, CDR2 SYDVKM. The CDR3 DNA reads as TGTGCCAGCAGTTCCCCGACTGTCATGAACACTGAAGCTTTCTTT. Its translation: CASSSPTVMNTEAFF.

The genes are TRBV9 and TRBJ1-4; 7 bases agree with TRBD1. Germline lookup yields CDR1 SGDLS and CDR2 YYNGEE. J was trimmed by 5 bases and V by 7 bases; bases with no gene match: 8. The CDR3 totals 14 residues. In nucleotides, the CDR3 is TGTGCCAGCGGCCCGACAGGGAGGAATGAAAAACTGTTTTTT. Encoded protein: CASGPTGRNEKLFF.

This clone was detected once. The chain carries TRBV5-8 and TRBJ1-2; D may be TRBD1 (6 bases). Trimming removed 2 bases from V and 7 bases from J, with 18 bases in between. This CDR3 has 15 residues. Germline-derived CDR1 and CDR2 are SGHTS and YDEGEE. The CDR3 nucleotides are TGTGCCAGCAGCTTTACGGGGACAATTGATTTTGGCTACACCTTC. Translation: CASSFTGTIDFGYTF.

In nucleotides, the CDR3 is TGTGCCAGCAGTTTATCGCTTCGGGGGCAGCCCCAGCATTTT. It is translated as CASSLSLRGQPQHF. This chain connects TRBV6-2 or TRBV6-3 to TRBJ1-5, with D maybe TRBD1 (5 bases). The V gene's germline CDR1 is MNHEY and CDR2 SVGEGT. This CDR3 comprises 14 residues. Trimming cost V 4 bases and J 7 bases, with 14 bases left between them.